This T cell receptor (beta chain) was documented in a study of siplizumab effects on memory and regulatory T cells. TCRdb's copy holds only in-frame clones and misses some; the assay was immunoSEQ multiplex PCR. Of about 69,000 clones listed, over 80% are singletons. Points on this clone: Its target is not known.

Deletions cut 7 bases from V and 6 bases from J, with 16 bases between. Germline loops: CDR1 SEHNR, CDR2 FQNEAQ (reference sequence). The CDR3 extends over 14 amino acids. Study-wide findings and caveats: Proliferating Tregs in siplizumab cultures were never verified as suppressive. Significant reduction of alloreactive sequences traceable to unstimulated CD4+ memory cells was observed with siplizumab.

The sequenced sample was Tregs sorted from blood. The origin of this receptor is a human donor in good health. This rearrangement joins TRBV7-9 to TRBJ2-1; tentative D call: TRBD2 (6 bases). The DNA for the CDR3 is TGTGCCAGCACCGCCACACGGAGGGGCAATGAGCAGTTCTTC. Translation: CASTATRRGNEQFF. The variable domain in full, completed from reference TRBV7-9 and TRBJ2-1, reads DTGVSQNPRHKITKRGQNVTFRCDPISEHNRLYWYRQTLGQGPEFLTYFQNEAQLEKSRLLSDRFSAERPKGSFSTLEIQRTEQGDSAMYLCASTATRRGNEQFFGPGTRLTVL.